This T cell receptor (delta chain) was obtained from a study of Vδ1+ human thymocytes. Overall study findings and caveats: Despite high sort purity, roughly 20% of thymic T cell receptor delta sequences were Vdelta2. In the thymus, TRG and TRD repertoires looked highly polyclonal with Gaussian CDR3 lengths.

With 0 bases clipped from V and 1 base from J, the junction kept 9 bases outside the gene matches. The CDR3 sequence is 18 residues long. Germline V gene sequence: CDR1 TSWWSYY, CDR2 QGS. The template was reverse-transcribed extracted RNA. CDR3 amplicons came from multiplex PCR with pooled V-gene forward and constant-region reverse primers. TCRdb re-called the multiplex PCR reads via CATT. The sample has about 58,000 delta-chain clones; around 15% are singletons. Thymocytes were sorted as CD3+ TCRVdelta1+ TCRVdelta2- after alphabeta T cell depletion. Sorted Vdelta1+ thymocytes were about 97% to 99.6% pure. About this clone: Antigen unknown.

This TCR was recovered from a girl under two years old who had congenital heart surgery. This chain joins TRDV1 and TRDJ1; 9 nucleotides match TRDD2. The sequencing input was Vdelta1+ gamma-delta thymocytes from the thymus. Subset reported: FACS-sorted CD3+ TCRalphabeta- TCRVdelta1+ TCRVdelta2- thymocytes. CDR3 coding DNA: TGTGCTCTTGGGGAACTGTCCTTCCTACTCCTTTTCACCGATAAACTCATCTTT. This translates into CALGELSFLLLFTDKLIF.